This is a list of T cell receptor beta chains from one sample in a study of control samples from healthy donors and cancer patients. This table comes from immunoSEQ multiplex PCR, and its TCRdb copy is limited to in-frame clones, with some not included. The table records under 75,000 clones, 90% of them present only once. The sample comprised PBMCs. The receptors were gathered from a woman in her fifties or sixties with colorectal cancer. CDR3s include the opening cysteine and the closing phenylalanine or tryptophan. The D gene is left open where the match is weak. Only some rows state a clone size, as once, few, many or a class for expanded clones.

cdr3_nt	cdr3_aa	v_call	j_call	clone_size	d_call
TGTGCCAGCTCCACAGGGGGCAATCAGCCCCAGCATTTT	CASSTGGNQPQHF	TRBV12-3/TRBV12-4	TRBJ1-5	.	TRBD1
TGTGCCAGTAGTCCGGGAAGACTCTACAATGAGCAGTTCTTC	CASSPGRLYNEQFF	TRBV19	TRBJ2-1	few	.
TGTGCCAGTAGTCCCCCCTCCGGCAGACCTAATGAAAAACTGTTTTTT	CASSPPSGRPNEKLFF	TRBV19	TRBJ1-4	once	.
TGTGCCAGCAGTGTTCGGGACAGACACCTTGAAGTTCTAGCCAAAAACATTCAGTACTTC	CASSVRDRHLEVLAKNIQYF	TRBV6-4	TRBJ2-4	.	TRBD1
TGTGCCAGCAGCTTAGAACGGTTCGTCGGAAACACCATATATTTT	CASSLERFVGNTIYF	TRBV7-9	TRBJ1-3	.	.
TGTGCCAGCTCATCGCAGGACAGTGACTATGGCTACACCTTC	CASSSQDSDYGYTF	TRBV18	TRBJ1-2	.	.
TGTGCCAGCTCACGGAGGACAGACAATGAAAAACTGTTTTTT	CASSRRTDNEKLFF	TRBV18	TRBJ1-4	.	.
TGTGCCAGCAACGCGCGAGGGAGTCAGCCCCAGCATTTT	CASNARGSQPQHF	TRBV6-5	TRBJ1-5	.	.
TGTGCCAGCAGCCCGACGGGACAGGGGGAACATGGCTACACCTTC	CASSPTGQGEHGYTF	TRBV6-5	TRBJ1-2	.	TRBD1
TGTGCCAGCAGTTACGGGGCCGGGGGAGATGAGCAGTTCTTC	CASSYGAGGDEQFF	TRBV6-6	TRBJ2-1	.	.
TGTGCCAGCAGCTTGGGACTCACTATAAGCTCCTACAATGAGCAGTTCTTC	CASSLGLTISSYNEQFF	TRBV7-2	TRBJ2-1	.	.
TGTGCCAGCAGCCAGGAGTACGAGCAGTACTTC	CASSQEYEQYF	TRBV3-1/TRBV3-2	TRBJ2-7	.	.
TGTGCCAGCAGCCCTTATGCGTCGGGACAGGGGGATATGAACACTGAAGCTTTCTTT	CASSPYASGQGDMNTEAFF	TRBV3-1/TRBV3-2	TRBJ1-1	.	TRBD1
TGTGCCAGCAGCGAAACTGAAGATGATAGCAATCAGCCCCAGCATTTT	CASSETEDDSNQPQHF	TRBV5-8	TRBJ1-5	.	.
TGTGCCAGTAGTATCAGAAGGGGGCAAGAGACCCAGTACTTC	CASSIRRGQETQYF	TRBV19	TRBJ2-5	.	.
TGTGCCAGCAGTTCCTTCTACGAGCAGTACTTC	CASSSFYEQYF	TRBV12-3/TRBV12-4	TRBJ2-7	.	.
TGTGCCAGCAGTCGGGACAGTAATTCACCCCTCCACTTT	CASSRDSNSPLHF	TRBV28	TRBJ1-6	.	TRBD1
TGCGCCAGCAGCCCTACAGGGAACACTGAAGCTTTCTTT	CASSPTGNTEAFF	TRBV5-1	TRBJ1-1	.	.
TGTGCCAGCAGCTGGGACAGGGGCGGGCTAGCGGGAGCCTTCTCCTACAATGAGCAGTTCTTC	CASSWDRGGLAGAFSYNEQFF	TRBV7-6	TRBJ2-1	.	.
TGTGCCACCAGCCGAACCCGAAACACTGAAGCTTTCTTT	CATSRTRNTEAFF	TRBV15	TRBJ1-1	.	.
TGTGCCAGCACCCTCGATACAGGGCGAGGACAGCCCCAGCATTTT	CASTLDTGRGQPQHF	TRBV6-6	TRBJ1-5	few	.
TGTGCCAGCAGCTTACAACCCAGCACTGAAGCTTTCTTT	CASSLQPSTEAFF	TRBV7-3	TRBJ1-1	.	.
TGTGCCAGCAGCGCCCGGGAATCCCCCGGGACAGCGTCCTACGAGCAGTACTTC	CASSARESPGTASYEQYF	TRBV11-2	TRBJ2-7	.	TRBD1
TGTGCCAGTAGTATAGAGCTTGAGGTCTATGGCTACACCTTC	CASSIELEVYGYTF	TRBV19	TRBJ1-2	.	.
TGCGCCAGCAGCCAAGGAATAGCGGGGGGATACAATGAGCAGTTCTTC	CASSQGIAGGYNEQFF	TRBV4-1	TRBJ2-1	once	TRBD2
TGTGCCAGCAGCCAATTCCGTCAGCCCCAGCATTTT	CASSQFRQPQHF	TRBV16	TRBJ1-5	.	.
TGCAGCGCGACCGGGGGTAATGAAAAACTGTTTTTT	CSATGGNEKLFF	TRBV29-1	TRBJ1-4	.	.
TGCAGCGTTGCTAGGCAGGGGACGTCTAATGAAAAACTGTTTTTT	CSVARQGTSNEKLFF	TRBV29-1	TRBJ1-4	.	.
TGTGCCAGCAGCCCAAGCCAAGTGTATACACTGAACACTGAAGCTTTCTTT	CASSPSQVYTLNTEAFF	TRBV3-1/TRBV3-2	TRBJ1-1	.	.
TGTGCCAGCAGTTTAAGGTCCCAGCCCCAGCATTTT	CASSLRSQPQHF	TRBV27	TRBJ1-5	.	.
TGTGCCAGTACCCCAACGACAGGGGGAGCCTTGTACGAGCAGTACTTC	CASTPTTGGALYEQYF	TRBV19	TRBJ2-7	.	TRBD1
TGTGCCAGCAGCTCTATTGTTGAAGCTTTCTTT	CASSSIVEAFF	TRBV7-9	TRBJ1-1	.	.
TGTGCCAGCAGCTTAGGCGTGAATGGGGAGACCCAGTACTTC	CASSLGVNGETQYF	TRBV7-6	TRBJ2-5	.	.
TGTGCCAGCAGCTCAAGGGTAGCCAAAAACATTCAGTACTTC	CASSSRVAKNIQYF	TRBV7-9	TRBJ2-4	.	.
TGTGCTAGTGGAAAAGGCAATGAGCAGTTCTTC	CASGKGNEQFF	TRBV12-5	TRBJ2-1	.	.
TGTGCCAGCAGCGTAGAGGGACTGAACTCTGGAAACACCATATATTTT	CASSVEGLNSGNTIYF	TRBV9	TRBJ1-3	.	.
TGTGCCAGCAGCGGCCAACCCCTGGGGGCCACAGATACGCAGTATTTT	CASSGQPLGATDTQYF	TRBV9	TRBJ2-3	.	.
TGTGCCAGTAGTTCCGACAGGGACTCTGGAAACACCATATATTTT	CASSSDRDSGNTIYF	TRBV19	TRBJ1-3	.	TRBD1
TGTGCCAGTAGTAAAAACGATCCCTACGAGCAGTACTTC	CASSKNDPYEQYF	TRBV19	TRBJ2-7	.	.
TGTGCCAGCAGCGTAGCTGCGGGGGGCCCCTCTGGAAACACCATATATTTT	CASSVAAGGPSGNTIYF	TRBV9	TRBJ1-3	.	.
TGTGCCAGCAGCCATAGAACTAGCGGGCAGGGAGGGGAGCTGTTTTTT	CASSHRTSGQGGELFF	TRBV3-1/TRBV3-2	TRBJ2-2	.	TRBD2
TGTGCCAGTAGTATTGAGTCGGGGGGATACCAGCCCCAGCATTTT	CASSIESGGYQPQHF	TRBV19	TRBJ1-5	.	.
TGTGCCAGCAGCTCGGACAGGGTTAATGGCTACACCTTC	CASSSDRVNGYTF	TRBV5-6	TRBJ1-2	.	TRBD1
TGTGCCAGCAGCCTTTCGGGACAGGGAAAAGAGACCCAGTACTTC	CASSLSGQGKETQYF	TRBV7-9	TRBJ2-5	.	TRBD1
TGTGCCAGCAGCCCCAGGACGGGGGGCTACACCTTC	CASSPRTGGYTF	TRBV7-8	TRBJ1-2	.	.
TGTGCCATCAGTGAGTTTCGTGACAATTACGAGCAGTACTTC	CAISEFRDNYEQYF	TRBV10-3	TRBJ2-7	.	.
TGTGCCAGCAGTGAGGAGACAGGTTCTTTCTCCTACGAGCAGTACTTC	CASSEETGSFSYEQYF	TRBV6-1	TRBJ2-7	.	.
TGTGCCAGCTCACCTTTTGGGGCTATTGGCGATAATAATTCACCCCTCCACTTT	CASSPFGAIGDNNSPLHF	TRBV18	TRBJ1-6	few	.
TGTGCCAGCGGACTAGCGGGCAACAATGAGCAGTTCTTC	CASGLAGNNEQFF	TRBV7-3	TRBJ2-1	few	TRBD2
TGTGCCAGCTCACCCCCTGGGACGGTGAACACCGGGGAGCTGTTTTTT	CASSPPGTVNTGELFF	TRBV18	TRBJ2-2	.	.
TGTGCCAGTAGTATGATGGACGGCTCCTCGAACACTGAAGCTTTCTTT	CASSMMDGSSNTEAFF	TRBV19	TRBJ1-1	.	.
TGTGCCAGCAGCTTGACACTAGCGGGGGGGCTCCAGAACACCGGGGAGCTGTTTTTT	CASSLTLAGGLQNTGELFF	TRBV7-9	TRBJ2-2	.	TRBD2
TGTGCCAGCAGCCCAGGTACCGATCGGGGCTCCTACGAGCAGTACTTC	CASSPGTDRGSYEQYF	TRBV14	TRBJ2-7	.	.
TGTGCCAGCAGCCAAGTTGGGACTAGTCTGTTCTTC	CASSQVGTSLFF	TRBV3-1/TRBV3-2	TRBJ2-1	.	TRBD2
TGTGCCAGCAGTTTATTGGCAGGGGGCGGCTATGGCTACACCTTC	CASSLLAGGGYGYTF	TRBV27	TRBJ1-2	.	TRBD1
TGTGCCAGCAGCCAAGGCACCCAGTACACCGGGGAGCTGTTTTTT	CASSQGTQYTGELFF	TRBV3-1/TRBV3-2	TRBJ2-2	medium-sized	.
TGTGCCAGCAGCTTCGAGGGTCTAGGAGCTTTCTTT	CASSFEGLGAFF	TRBV5-6	TRBJ1-1	.	.